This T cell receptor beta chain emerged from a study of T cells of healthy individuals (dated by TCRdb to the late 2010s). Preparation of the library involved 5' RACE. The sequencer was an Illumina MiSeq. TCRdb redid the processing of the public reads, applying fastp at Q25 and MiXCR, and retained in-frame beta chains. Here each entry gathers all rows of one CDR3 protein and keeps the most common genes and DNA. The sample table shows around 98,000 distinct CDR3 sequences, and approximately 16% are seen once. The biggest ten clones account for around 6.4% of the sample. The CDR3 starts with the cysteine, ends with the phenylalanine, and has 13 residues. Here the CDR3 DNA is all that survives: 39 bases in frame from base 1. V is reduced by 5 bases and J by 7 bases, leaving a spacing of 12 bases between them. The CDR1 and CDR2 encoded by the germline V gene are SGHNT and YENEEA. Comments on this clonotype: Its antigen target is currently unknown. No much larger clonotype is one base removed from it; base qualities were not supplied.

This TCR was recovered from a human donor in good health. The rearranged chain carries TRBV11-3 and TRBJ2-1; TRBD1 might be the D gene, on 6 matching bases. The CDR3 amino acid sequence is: CASSAGTPNEQFF. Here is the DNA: TGTGCCAGCAGCGCAGGGACACCGAATGAGCAGTTCTTC.